These 22 T cell receptor beta chains came from one sample sequenced in a study of cytomegalovirus exposure and HLA in healthy donors. Some clones are missing from TCRdb's copy, which holds only in-frame ones; the method was immunoSEQ multiplex PCR. The data contain 40,000 to 55,000 clones, approximately 88% of them singletons. The sequenced sample was PBMCs. Receptors originate from a woman aged 30 to 39 in good health and CMV-seronegative.

This sequence joins TRBV2 and TRBJ2-1, with 7 bases fitting TRBD1. The germline CDR1 and CDR2 sequences are SNHLY and FYNNEI. The V and J ends lost 11 bases and 2 bases, in that order; junction bases with no gene match: 6. This CDR3 is built from 13 residues. The CDR3 is CAGTVPTYNEQFF. CDR3 bases: TGTGCCGGGACAGTACCTACCTACAATGAGCAGTTCTTC.

V gene TRBV11-2 combines with J gene TRBJ1-5; 9 positions match TRBD1. Germline CDR1 is SGHAT and CDR2 is FQNNGV. V shed 1 base, J shed 7 bases, and the junction held 5 bases outside the gene matches. The CDR3 is made up of 15 amino acids. The CDR3 region is CASSLVQGARQPQHF. CDR3 sequence (DNA): TGTGCCAGCAGCTTAGTACAGGGGGCGAGACAGCCCCAGCATTTT. Complete variable domain (other parts from reference TRBV11-2 and TRBJ1-5): EAGVAQSPRYKIIEKRQSVAFWCNPISGHATLYWYQQILGQGPKLLIQFQNNGVVDDSQLPKDRFSAERLKGVDSTLKIQPAKLEDSAVYLCASSLVQGARQPQHFGDGTRLSIL.

This clone was seen once. The chain employs TRBV5-1 and TRBJ2-7; D perhaps matches TRBD2 (6 bases). Trimming pared 2 bases from V and 7 bases from J, leaving 22 bases between. CDR1 is SGHRS, CDR2 YFSETQ, per germline. CDR3 size: 16 residues. This CDR3 reads CASSFQPGGGAGEQYF. DNA for the CDR3: TGCGCCAGCAGCTTCCAACCTGGGGGTGGGGCGGGGGAGCAGTACTTC.

The V gene is TRBV5-1, the J gene TRBJ2-7; 11 bases are shared with TRBD2. Trimming took 4 bases from V and 2 from J; bases not matched to a gene: 5. The V gene's germline CDR1 is SGHRS and CDR2 YFSETQ. The CDR3 covers 15 residues. This CDR3 is CASSAGTSGTYEQYF. The CDR3 region has the DNA TGCGCCAGCAGCGCCGGGACTAGCGGAACCTACGAGCAGTACTTC.

The V and J genes are TRBV4-3 and TRBJ2-3; D is possibly TRBD1 (5 bases). The CDR3 extends over 15 amino acids. Trimming cost V 1 base and J 0 bases, with 8 bases left between them. The V gene's germline CDR1 is LGHNA and CDR2 YSLEER. The CDR3 nucleotides read TGCGCCAGCAGCCAAGGACAGTTTAGCACAGATACGCAGTATTTT. It encodes CASSQGQFSTDTQYF.

The rearrangement links TRBV11-3 to TRBJ2-2; D ambiguous. The CDR3 covers 12 residues. Germline-derived CDR1 and CDR2 are SGHNT and YENEEA. The V and J ends lost 1 base and 14 bases respectively, with 11 bases between them. CDR3 coding DNA: TGTGCCAGCAGCTTAGGGTCAGGAAGACTGTTTTTT. This codes for CASSLGSGRLFF. The full variable domain, in which reference TRBV11-3 and TRBJ2-2 provide the parts outside the CDR3, is EAGVVQSPRYKIIEKKQPVAFWCNPISGHNTLYWYLQNLGQGPELLIRYENEEAVDDSQLPKDRFSAERLKGVDSTLKIQPAELGDSAVYLCASSLGSGRLFFGEGSRLTVL.

In this sample, this clone turned up once. This sequence joins TRBV2 and TRBJ1-5; D might be TRBD1 (6 bases). CDR1 and CDR2 (germline): SNHLY, FYNNEI. The V end was cut by 1 base, the J end by 3 bases, with 10 bases between. The CDR3 length is 15 residues. The CDR3 protein is CASSEERQANQPQHF. As DNA, the CDR3 is TGTGCCAGCAGTGAAGAAAGACAGGCCAATCAGCCCCAGCATTTT.

The chain joins TRBV27 to TRBJ2-1; 9 bases match TRBD2. The CDR3 sequence is 14 residues long. Germline assignment: CDR1 MNHEY and CDR2 SMNVEV (reference sequence). J lost 4 bases, V lost 6 bases, and 4 bases had no gene match. For the CDR3, the DNA is TGTGCCAGCAGCCTTAGCGGGGGTTACAATGAGCAGTTCTTC. Translating gives CASSLSGGYNEQFF.

This chain connects TRBV19 to TRBJ2-6; D is ambiguous. There are 16 residues in the CDR3. V was pared by 6 bases and J by 0 bases, with 12 bases between. CDR1 is LNHDA, CDR2 SQIVND, per germline (reference sequence). CDR3: CASRSSWSSGANVLTF. For the CDR3, the DNA is TGTGCCAGTAGATCGTCATGGAGCTCTGGGGCCAACGTCCTGACTTTC.

This chain joins TRBV5-6 and TRBJ2-7, with 11 bases lining up with TRBD1. Trimming took 4 bases from V and 6 from J; bases not matched to a gene: 3. The CDR3 sequence is 13 residues long. Looked up from germline, CDR1 is SGHDT and CDR2 is YYEEEE. CDR3 sequence reads: CASSPGTGGEQYF. The DNA for the CDR3 is TGTGCCAGCAGCCCCGGGACAGGGGGCGAGCAGTACTTC.

The chain is built from TRBV7-2 and TRBJ2-3, with a weak D call TRBD2 (5 bases). This CDR3 is 15 amino acids long. The V gene lost 0 bases and the J gene lost 3 bases, with 10 bases spanning the gap. Germline values: CDR1 SGHTA, CDR2 FQGNSA. CDR3 bases: TGTGCCAGCAGCTTAGCGGGAGCCAGGACAGATACGCAGTATTTT. It specifies CASSLAGARTDTQYF.

The gene calls are TRBV6-1 and TRBJ1-4, with 10 bases lining up with TRBD1. With V trimmed by 8 bases and J by 8 bases, 8 bases remained unmatched. This CDR3 has 14 residues. Per germline, CDR1 MNHNS and CDR2 SASEGT. The CDR3 spells CASQSGTGVEKLFF. CDR3 nucleotides: TGTGCCAGCCAATCCGGGACAGGGGTGGAAAAACTGTTTTTT.

Notes on this clone: At one end the junction does not follow the germline gene, possibly because of a read error. The chain is built from TRBV7-7 and TRBJ2-7; 8 bases line up with TRBD1. CDR3 length equals 15 residues. Germline CDR1 and CDR2: SSHAT and FNYEAQ (reference sequence). CDR3 DNA: TGTGCTAGCAGTCCCGGACAGGGAATCTTGTACGAGCAGTACTTC. Residues: CASSPGQGILYEQYF.

J is TRBJ1-2 and V is TRBV4-1; TRBD1 matches at 9 bases. CDR1 and CDR2 from the germline V gene are MGHRA and YSYEKL. CDR3 length equals 14 residues. Trimming cost V 0 bases and J 8 bases; bases outside gene matches: 4. In DNA form, the CDR3 reads TGCGCCAGCAGCCAAGACGACAGGGGGGTGGGCTACACCTTC. Translating it yields CASSQDDRGVGYTF.

DNA for the CDR3: TGTGCCAGTAGTATACAGGGTAATAATGAAAAACTGTTTTTT. Amino acids: CASSIQGNNEKLFF. V is TRBV19 and J is TRBJ1-4, with D possibly matching TRBD1 (5 bases). This CDR3 comprises 14 residues. Germline CDR1 is LNHDA and CDR2 is SQIVND (reference sequence). Trimming shortened V by 2 bases and J by 4 bases, and 8 bases separated the two germline ends.

V and J are TRBV19 and TRBJ2-1; D is possibly TRBD1 (5 bases). CDR1 and CDR2 (germline): LNHDA, SQIVND (reference sequence). The CDR3 is 15 residues long. V shed 3 bases and J shed 9 bases, with 18 bases lying between them. CDR3 residues: CASSIGPGPQAEQFF. CDR3 bases: TGTGCCAGTAGTATTGGTCCCGGACCACAGGCTGAGCAGTTCTTC.

V and J are TRBV5-1 and TRBJ2-1, with TRBD1 matching 9 bases. J gave up 1 base and V 3 bases, and 2 bases lay outside the gene matches. Germline values: CDR1 SGHRS, CDR2 YFSETQ. This CDR3 comprises 15 residues. The CDR3 region has the DNA TGCGCCAGCAGCTGGGGGACAGGGTCCTACAATGAGCAGTTCTTC. It is translated as CASSWGTGSYNEQFF.

The chain recombines TRBV27 with TRBJ2-1, with 8 bases that match TRBD2. The germline CDR1 and CDR2 sequences are MNHEY and SMNVEV (reference sequence). This CDR3 has 16 amino acids. V trimming: 3 bases; J trimming: 5 bases; junction bases outside the gene matches: 9. The CDR3 nucleotides read TGTGCCAGCAGTTTCCCCGTAGCGGGGCCCCACAATGAGCAGTTCTTC. Translated, it gives CASSFPVAGPHNEQFF.

The chain links TRBV7-3 to TRBJ2-7; 15 bases line up with TRBD2. Germline CDR1 reads SGHTA; CDR2 reads FQGTGA. V was pared by 3 bases and J by 6 bases, with 3 bases of the junction left unmatched. This CDR3 contains 15 residues. For the CDR3, the DNA is TGTGCCAGCAGCTTCTCGGGACTAGCGGGAGGCGAGCAGTACTTC. It yields the protein CASSFSGLAGGEQYF.

The CDR3 nucleotides read TGTGCCAGCAGTTTATCAGGGACTAGCGGGAGGGGTTCAGATACGCAGTATTTT. Its protein product is CASSLSGTSGRGSDTQYF. The V gene is TRBV27, the J gene TRBJ2-3, with 16 bases aligning to TRBD2. This CDR3 is 18 amino acids long. Germline CDR1 is MNHEY and CDR2 is SMNVEV (reference sequence). The junction had 4 bases not matched to a gene; V was cut back by 0 bases and J by 4 bases.

V is TRBV7-2 and J is TRBJ1-1, with D maybe TRBD1 (5 bases). Deletions cut 5 bases from V and 1 base from J, with 11 bases between. Germline assignment: CDR1 SGHTA and CDR2 FQGNSA. The CDR3 has 14 residues. As DNA, the CDR3 is TGTGCCAGCAGCCGCCCGACAGAGAACACTGAAGCTTTCTTT. Encoded protein: CASSRPTENTEAFF.

The V gene is TRBV6-5, the J gene TRBJ2-3, with TRBD1 matching 10 bases. In germline, CDR1 is MNHEY, CDR2 SVGAGI. The CDR3 totals 11 residues. V was clipped by 6 bases and J by 14 bases; unmatched bases: 5. The CDR3 loop is CASRRTGGLYF. The CDR3 coding sequence is TGTGCCAGCAGAAGGACAGGGGGACTGTATTTT.